This T cell receptor beta chain came from a study of blood T cell repertoires in COVID-19. Trimming took 1 base from V and 5 from J; bases not matched to a gene: 12. The CDR3 covers 17 residues. The germline CDR1 and CDR2 sequences are GTSNPN and SVGIG (reference sequence). TCRdb's copy holds only in-frame clones and misses some; the assay was immunoSEQ multiplex PCR. The sample includes 220,000 or so clones, 86% of them seen just once. This clonotype originated in a woman in her fifties or sixties with COVID-19, enrolled during active disease. The sequenced sample was peripheral blood. This chain links TRBV30 with TRBJ2-1, with TRBD1 matching over 9 bases. CDR3 sequence: CAWSASGTGSRNNEQFF. CDR3 bases: TGTGCCTGGAGTGCCTCCGGGACAGGGAGCCGAAACAATGAGCAGTTCTTC.